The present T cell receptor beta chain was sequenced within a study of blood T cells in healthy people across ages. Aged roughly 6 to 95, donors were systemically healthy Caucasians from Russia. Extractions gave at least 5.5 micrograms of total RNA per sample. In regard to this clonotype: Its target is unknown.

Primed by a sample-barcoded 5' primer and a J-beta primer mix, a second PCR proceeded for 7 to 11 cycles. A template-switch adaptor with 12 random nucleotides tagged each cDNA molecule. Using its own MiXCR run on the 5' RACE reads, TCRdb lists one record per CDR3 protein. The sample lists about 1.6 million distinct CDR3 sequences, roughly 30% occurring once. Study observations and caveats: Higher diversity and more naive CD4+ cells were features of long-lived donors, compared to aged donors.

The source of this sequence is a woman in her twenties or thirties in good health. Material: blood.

CDR3 DNA: TGCGCCAGCAGCCAAGGGTATTTTTTCGGACAAAGTAATGAAAAACTGTTTTTT. Its protein product is CASSQGYFFGQSNEKLFF. The V and J genes are TRBV4-1 and TRBJ1-4; the D gene is possibly TRBD1 (5 bases). Trimming shortened V by 1 base and J by 4 bases, and 19 bases separated the two germline ends. CDR1 is MGHRA and CDR2 is YSYEKL in the germline V gene. There are 18 residues in the CDR3.